Listed below are T cell receptor beta chains from one sample, sequenced in a study of beta chain features in type 1 diabetes. TCRdb keeps only in-frame clones here, not all; method: immunoSEQ multiplex PCR. The sample yields hundreds of thousands of clones, roughly 15% seen once. The sequenced material came from naive CD4+ T cells from blood. Receptor source: a man aged 18 to 30 in good health. The CDR3 runs from the conserved cysteine through the conserved F or W. A D gene is named only where the DNA matches it firmly. A clone size is listed for some rows: how often the clone was seen (once, few, many), or a class if it is expanded.

few	-	TRBV10-3	TRBJ2-3	CAIRGTSTDTQYF	TGTGCCATCAGAGGGACTTCCACAGATACGCAGTATTTT
-	-	TRBV7-9	TRBJ1-1	CASSFNPGLEAFF	TGTGCCAGCAGCTTCAACCCGGGCCTTGAAGCTTTCTTT
-	-	TRBV18	TRBJ2-7	CASSPKQGSVYEQYF	TGTGCCAGCTCACCCAAACAGGGTTCCGTCTACGAGCAGTACTTC
-	TRBD2	TRBV7-9	TRBJ2-3	CASSGTSGYTDTQYF	TGTGCCAGCAGCGGGACTAGCGGGTACACAGATACGCAGTATTTT
few	-	TRBV27	TRBJ2-2	CASSRPAGELFF	TGTGCCAGCAGTCGGCCGGCCGGGGAGCTGTTTTTT
few	TRBD1	TRBV27	TRBJ2-7	CASSQTGSGEQYF	TGTGCCAGCAGTCAGACAGGGTCGGGGGAGCAGTACTTC
few	-	TRBV4-2	TRBJ2-7	CASSQLSEQYF	TGTGCCAGCAGTCAGTTGAGCGAGCAGTACTTC
few	-	TRBV11-2	TRBJ1-6	CASSPEWGPLHF	TGTGCCAGCAGCCCCGAATGGGGTCCCCTCCACTTT
few	-	TRBV7-9	TRBJ1-5	CASSLGRGDQPQHF	TGTGCCAGCAGCTTAGGACGGGGGGATCAGCCCCAGCATTTT
-	TRBD1	TRBV18	TRBJ2-1	CASSPNQGAYYNEQFF	TGTGCCAGCTCACCCAACCAGGGGGCCTACTACAATGAGCAGTTCTTC
-	-	TRBV18	TRBJ1-1	CASSLSARQAFF	TGTGCCAGCTCGCTCTCGGCCCGACAAGCTTTCTTT
-	TRBD1	TRBV18	TRBJ2-1	CASSLTAGTGAYNEQFF	TGTGCCAGCTCTCTAACAGCGGGGACAGGGGCCTACAATGAGCAGTTCTTC
-	-	TRBV7-9	TRBJ1-1	CASSGRGNTEAFF	TGTGCCAGCTCAGGGAGAGGGAACACTGAAGCTTTCTTT
many	-	TRBV27	TRBJ2-6	CASSFRPPGANVLTF	TGTGCCAGCAGTTTCAGGCCCCCTGGGGCCAACGTCCTGACTTTC
-	-	TRBV6-6	TRBJ1-5	CASRIGGNSNQPQHF	TGTGCCAGCAGGATTGGAGGTAATAGCAATCAGCCCCAGCATTTT
many	TRBD2	TRBV10-3	TRBJ2-2	CAISARETGELFF	TGTGCCATCAGTGCGCGGGAGACCGGGGAGCTGTTTTTT
-	-	TRBV29-1	TRBJ2-7	CSVEDLVAGEQYF	TGCAGCGTTGAAGATTTGGTCGCTGGCGAGCAGTACTTC
-	TRBD1	TRBV28	TRBJ1-5	CASSFEGAGNQPQHF	TGTGCCAGCAGCTTCGAGGGGGCTGGCAATCAGCCCCAGCATTTT
-	-	TRBV29-1	TRBJ1-2	CSVHRQAYGYTF	TGCAGCGTTCATAGACAGGCCTATGGCTACACCTTC